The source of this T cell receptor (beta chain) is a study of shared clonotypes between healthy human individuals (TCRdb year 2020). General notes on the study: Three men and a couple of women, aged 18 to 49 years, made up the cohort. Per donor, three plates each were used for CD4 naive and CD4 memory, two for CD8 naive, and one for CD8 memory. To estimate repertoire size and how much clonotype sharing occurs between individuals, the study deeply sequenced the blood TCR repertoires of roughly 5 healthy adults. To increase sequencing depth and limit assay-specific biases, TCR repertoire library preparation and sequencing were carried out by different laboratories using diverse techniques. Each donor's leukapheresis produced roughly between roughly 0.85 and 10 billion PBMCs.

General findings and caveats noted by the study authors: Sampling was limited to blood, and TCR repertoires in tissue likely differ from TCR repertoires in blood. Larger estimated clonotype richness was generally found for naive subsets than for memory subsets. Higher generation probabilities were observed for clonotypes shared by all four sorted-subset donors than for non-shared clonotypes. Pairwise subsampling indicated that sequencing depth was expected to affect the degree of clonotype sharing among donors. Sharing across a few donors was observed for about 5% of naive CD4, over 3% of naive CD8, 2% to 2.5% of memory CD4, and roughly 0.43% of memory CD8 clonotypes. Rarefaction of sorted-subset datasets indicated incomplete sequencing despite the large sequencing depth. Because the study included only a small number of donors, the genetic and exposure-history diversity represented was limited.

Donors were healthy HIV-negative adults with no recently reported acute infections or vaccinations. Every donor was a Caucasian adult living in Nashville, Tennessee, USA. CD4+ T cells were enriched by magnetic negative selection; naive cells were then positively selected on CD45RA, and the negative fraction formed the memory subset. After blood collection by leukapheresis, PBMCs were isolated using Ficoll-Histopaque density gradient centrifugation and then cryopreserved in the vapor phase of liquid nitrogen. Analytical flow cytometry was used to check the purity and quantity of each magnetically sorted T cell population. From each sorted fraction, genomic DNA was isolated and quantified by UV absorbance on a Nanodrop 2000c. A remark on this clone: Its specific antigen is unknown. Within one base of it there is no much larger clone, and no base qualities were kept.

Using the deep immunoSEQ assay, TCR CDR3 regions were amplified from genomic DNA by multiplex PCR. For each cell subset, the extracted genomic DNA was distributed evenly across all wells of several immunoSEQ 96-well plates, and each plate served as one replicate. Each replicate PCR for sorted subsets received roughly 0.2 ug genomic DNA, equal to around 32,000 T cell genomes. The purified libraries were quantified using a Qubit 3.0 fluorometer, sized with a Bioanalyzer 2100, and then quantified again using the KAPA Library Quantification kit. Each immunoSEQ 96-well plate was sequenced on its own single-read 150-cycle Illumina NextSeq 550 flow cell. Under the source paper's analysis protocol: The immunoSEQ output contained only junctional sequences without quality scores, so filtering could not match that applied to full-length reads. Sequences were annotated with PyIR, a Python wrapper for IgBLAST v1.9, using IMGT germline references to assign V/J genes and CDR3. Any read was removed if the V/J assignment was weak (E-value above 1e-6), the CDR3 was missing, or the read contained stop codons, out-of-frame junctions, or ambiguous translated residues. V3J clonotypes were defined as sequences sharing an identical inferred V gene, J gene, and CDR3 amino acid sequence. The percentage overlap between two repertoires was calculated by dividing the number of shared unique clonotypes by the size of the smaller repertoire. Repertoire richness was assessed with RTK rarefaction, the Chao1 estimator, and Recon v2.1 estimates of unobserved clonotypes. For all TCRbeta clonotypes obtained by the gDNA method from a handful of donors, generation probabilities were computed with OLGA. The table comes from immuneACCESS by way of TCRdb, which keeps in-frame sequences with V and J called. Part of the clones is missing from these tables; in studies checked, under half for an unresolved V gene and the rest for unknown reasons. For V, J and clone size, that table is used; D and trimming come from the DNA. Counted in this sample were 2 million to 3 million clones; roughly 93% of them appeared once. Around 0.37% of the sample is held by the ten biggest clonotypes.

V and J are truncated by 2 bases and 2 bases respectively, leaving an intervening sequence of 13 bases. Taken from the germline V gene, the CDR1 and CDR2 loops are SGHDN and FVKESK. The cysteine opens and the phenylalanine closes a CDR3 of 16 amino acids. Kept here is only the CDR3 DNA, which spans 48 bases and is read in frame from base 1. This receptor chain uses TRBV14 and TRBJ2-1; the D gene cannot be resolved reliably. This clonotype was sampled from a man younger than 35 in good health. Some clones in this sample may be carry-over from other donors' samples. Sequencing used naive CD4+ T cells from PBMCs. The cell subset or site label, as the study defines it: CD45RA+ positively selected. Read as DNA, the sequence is TGTGCCAGCAGCCAATTTCCTAACCGTCCCTACAATGAGCAGTTCTTC. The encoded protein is CASSQFPNRPYNEQFF.